This passage covers 26 T cell receptor beta chains from one sample sequenced in a study of shared clonotypes between healthy human individuals. Some clones are missing from TCRdb's copy, which holds only in-frame ones; the method was immunoSEQ multiplex PCR. The data contain about 710,000 clones, 72% of them singletons. Sequencing was performed on memory CD4+ T cells sorted from blood. Subset: CD45RA-negative fraction. These receptor sequences come from a woman in her 30s in good health.

The chain joins TRBV4-2 to TRBJ2-5, with TRBD2 identical over 8 bases. The CDR3 runs 14 residues. CDR1 is LGHNA, CDR2 YNFKEQ, per germline. V lost 4 bases to trimming and J lost 3 bases; unmatched junction nucleotides: 4. Here the CDR3 reads CASSPGTRKETQYF. In nucleotides, the CDR3 is TGTGCCAGCAGCCCCGGGACTAGGAAAGAGACCCAGTACTTC.

The chain couples TRBV6-1 to TRBJ1-5, with D perhaps matching TRBD1 (5 bases). CDR1 MNHNS and CDR2 SASEGT come from the germline V gene. The CDR3 runs 15 residues. Trimming pared 2 bases from V and 7 bases from J, leaving 15 bases between. The CDR3 region has the DNA TGTGCCAGCAGTGAACAAGGAGTGGGGGGGCAGCCCCAGCATTTT. Amino acid sequence: CASSEQGVGGQPQHF.

This clone has more than one count but fewer than ten. One end of the junction varies from germline; a read error may be responsible. The chain has TRBV19 and TRBJ2-7; TRBD2 agrees at 11 bases. This CDR3 is built from 15 residues. The germline V gene encodes CDR1 LNHDA and CDR2 SQIVND (reference sequence). The CDR3 DNA follows: TGTGCGAGTATAGTAGCGGGAGGGATAAACTACGAGCAGTACTTC. Its protein product is CASIVAGGINYEQYF.

The V and J genes are TRBV28 and TRBJ2-1, with TRBD1 identical over 8 bases. The CDR3 spans 14 residues. Germline CDR1 and CDR2: MDHEN and SYDVKM. Trimming removed 7 bases from V and 5 bases from J; junction bases left unmatched: 7. CDR3 in amino acids: CASTAGGENNEQFF. In DNA, the CDR3 is TGTGCCAGCACTGCAGGGGGCGAGAACAATGAGCAGTTCTTC.

The chain joins TRBV2 to TRBJ2-2; D assignment may be TRBD1 or TRBD2 (5 bases each). Germline V gene sequence: CDR1 SNHLY, CDR2 FYNNEI. The CDR3 length is 15 residues. V was trimmed by 4 bases and J by 4 bases, leaving 13 bases between them. Written as DNA, the CDR3 is TGTGCCAGCAGTGTTATGGGGACGGGCACCGGGGAGCTGTTTTTT. Its translation is CASSVMGTGTGELFF. Filled out from reference TRBV2 and TRBJ2-2, the complete variable domain reads EPEVTQTPSHQVTQMGQEVILRCVPISNHLYFYWYRQILGQKVEFLVSFYNNEISEKSEIFDDQFSVERPDGSNFTLKIRSTKLEDSAMYFCASSVMGTGTGELFFGEGSRLTVL.

The chain uses TRBV25-1 and TRBJ2-5; no clear D. Trimming removed 3 bases at V and 3 bases at J, with 14 bases between. Per germline, CDR1 MGHDK and CDR2 SYGVNS. CDR3 length: 15 residues. The CDR3: CASSETTVTEETQYF. The CDR3 DNA reads as TGTGCCAGCAGTGAGACGACGGTCACCGAAGAGACCCAGTACTTC.

This chain connects TRBV15 to TRBJ2-6; the D gene could be TRBD1 or TRBD2 (5 bases each). The CDR3 runs to 18 residues. The V gene's germline CDR1 is LNHNV and CDR2 YYDKDF (reference sequence). Trimming took off 0 bases at V and 1 base at J, with 13 bases between the two ends. CDR3 bases: TGTGCCACCAGCAGAGATTATGAGGGGCTTTCTGGGGCCAACGTCCTGACTTTC. This sequence encodes CATSRDYEGLSGANVLTF.

The rearrangement links TRBV29-1 to TRBJ2-3; D unresolved. V was shortened by 6 bases and J by 3 bases, with 13 bases between the two germline ends. Per the germline V gene, CDR1 is SQVTM and CDR2 is ANQGSEA. The CDR3 spans 13 residues. CDR3 in DNA: TGCAGCGTCGGGTCTTCCCGGACAGATACGCAGTATTTT. This encodes CSVGSSRTDTQYF.

The chain links TRBV6-1 to TRBJ2-5; D unclear. The V gene lost 3 bases and the J gene lost 2 bases, with 7 bases spanning the gap. CDR1 and CDR2 from the germline V gene are MNHNS and SASEGT. The CDR3 loop spans 13 amino acids. The DNA of the CDR3 is TGTGCCAGCAGTGAGTTTCGGCAAGAGACCCAGTACTTC. Translation: CASSEFRQETQYF.

The chain carries TRBV28 and TRBJ1-4; possibly TRBD1 for D (5 bases). The CDR3 is 16 amino acids. The germline V gene encodes CDR1 MDHEN and CDR2 SYDVKM. V was trimmed by 4 bases and J by 4 bases, leaving 16 bases between them. The DNA for the CDR3 is TGTGCCAGCAGTTCAAAACCGGGACGGAGTAATGAAAAACTGTTTTTT. The encoded protein is CASSSKPGRSNEKLFF.

This chain uses TRBV19 with TRBJ2-7; 12 nucleotides agree with TRBD2. Looked up from germline, CDR1 is LNHDA and CDR2 is SQIVND (reference sequence). There are 14 residues in the CDR3. V lost 5 bases to trimming and J lost 6 bases; unmatched junction nucleotides: 5. In nucleotides, the CDR3 is TGTGCCAGTAGTTCTAGCGGGAGGGGCTCCGAGCAGTACTTC. This translates into CASSSSGRGSEQYF.

As concerns this clone: The sample contains more than one DNA sequence encoding this CDR3. This sequence joins TRBV2 and TRBJ2-7, with D perhaps TRBD2 (5 bases). The CDR3 contains 12 residues. Germline V gives CDR1 SNHLY, CDR2 FYNNEI. The V gene lost 8 bases and the J gene lost 0 bases, with 8 bases spanning the gap. The CDR3, as DNA: TGTGCCAGCGGTGGACTCTCCTACGAGCAGTACTTC. Its protein product is CASGGLSYEQYF.

The rearrangement joins TRBV18 to TRBJ2-1; 14 positions match TRBD2. The J segment lost 8 bases and the V segment lost 6 bases, leaving 6 bases of the junction unmatched. Germline loops: CDR1 KGHSH, CDR2 LQKENI. This CDR3 has 15 residues. The CDR3 is CASSGTSGSGYEQFF. CDR3 bases: TGTGCCAGCTCCGGGACTAGCGGGAGCGGGTATGAGCAGTTCTTC.

This chain links TRBV28 with TRBJ1-5; D gene unclear. Between the trimmed V and J ends, which lost 1 base and 2 bases, there was a span of 12 bases. The CDR3 runs 16 residues. Germline CDR1 is MDHEN and CDR2 is SYDVKM. The CDR3 nucleotides read TGTGCCAGCAGTTTATCCGGGAAATTTGGCAATCAGCCCCAGCATTTT. Amino acid sequence: CASSLSGKFGNQPQHF.

Note on this clone: The sample holds other DNA sequences that translate to the same CDR3. The rearrangement joins TRBV27 to TRBJ2-7; weak D call: TRBD1 (6 bases). CDR3 length: 14 residues. Looked up from germline, CDR1 is MNHEY and CDR2 is SMNVEV (reference sequence). Trimming removed 2 bases at V and 0 bases at J, with 8 bases between. In DNA form, the CDR3 reads TGTGCCAGCAGTTTAGACAGGTACTCCTACGAGCAGTACTTC. Protein product: CASSLDRYSYEQYF.

V is TRBV27 and J is TRBJ2-1; TRBD2 agrees at 8 bases. V shed 2 bases and J 2 bases; nucleotides not matched to a gene: 2. The germline V gene encodes CDR1 MNHEY and CDR2 SMNVEV (reference sequence). The CDR3 runs 15 residues. The chain's CDR3 is CASSLLAGPYNEQFF. In DNA, the CDR3 is TGTGCCAGCAGTTTACTAGCGGGTCCCTACAATGAGCAGTTCTTC.

In its sample, this clone was seen once. Different DNA sequences within this sample yield the same CDR3. The V gene is TRBV5-1, the J gene TRBJ2-3; 11 bases match TRBD2. Germline V lookup: CDR1 SGHRS, CDR2 YFSETQ. J was trimmed by 3 bases and V by 4 bases; bases with no gene match: 4. This CDR3 is 15 amino acids long. The CDR3 nucleotides are TGCGCCAGCAGCACCGGGACTAGCGGAACAGATACGCAGTATTTT. Its protein product is CASSTGTSGTDTQYF.

This clone was recorded many times. The rearrangement uses TRBV29-1 and TRBJ2-5; D could derive from TRBD1 or TRBD2 (6 bases each). V was clipped by 4 bases and J by 1 base, with 10 bases between them. The CDR3 length is 13 residues. Looked up from germline, CDR1 is SQVTM and CDR2 is ANQGSEA. This chain's CDR3 is CSVVGGVQETQYF. The CDR3 bases are TGCAGCGTTGTCGGGGGCGTCCAAGAGACCCAGTACTTC.

This chain links TRBV5-1 with TRBJ2-7, with D maybe TRBD1 (6 bases). V lost 7 bases and J lost 0, with 11 bases in between. The CDR3 runs to 13 residues. Germline lookup yields CDR1 SGHRS and CDR2 YFSETQ. The CDR3 loop is CASVGQSSYEQYF. The DNA of the CDR3 is TGCGCCAGCGTAGGACAGAGCTCCTACGAGCAGTACTTC.

The rearrangement joins TRBV12-5 to TRBJ1-1; D is unresolved. Germline V gene lookup returns CDR1 LGHNT and CDR2 FRNRAP. CDR3 length: 15 residues. V lost 1 base and J lost 1, with 10 bases in between. Written as DNA, the CDR3 is TGTGCTAGTGGTTTGGGACCCGGGGAGAACACTGAAGCTTTCTTT. Translating gives CASGLGPGENTEAFF.

The J gene is TRBJ1-1, the V gene TRBV28, with 9 bases aligning to TRBD1. The CDR3 contains 15 residues. V shed 6 bases and J 8 bases; nucleotides not matched to a gene: 13. CDR1 and CDR2 from the germline V gene are MDHEN and SYDVKM. The CDR3 sequence is CASSFGTGSRQEAFF. CDR3 sequence (DNA): TGTGCCAGCAGCTTTGGGACAGGGTCCAGGCAAGAAGCTTTCTTT.

About this clone: This sample also contains other DNA sequences that code for the same CDR3. The chain couples TRBV6-6 to TRBJ1-1; D is unresolved. The CDR3 is made up of 16 amino acids. Between the trimmed V and J ends, which lost 2 bases and 1 base, there was a span of 14 bases. Germline V gives CDR1 MNHNY, CDR2 SVGAGI (reference sequence). This CDR3 reads CASSYQRPIQNTEAFF. The CDR3, as DNA: TGTGCCAGCAGTTACCAAAGACCGATTCAGAACACTGAAGCTTTCTTT.

This clone was seen a few times. The chain joins TRBV2 to TRBJ1-4, with D perhaps matching TRBD1 (6 bases). The CDR3 is 15 amino acids. The V gene's germline CDR1 is SNHLY and CDR2 FYNNEI. Trimming shortened V by 6 bases and J by 7 bases, and 18 bases separated the two germline ends. The chain's CDR3 is CASREQGIGTEKLFF. The CDR3, as DNA: TGTGCCAGCAGGGAGCAGGGGATTGGTACTGAAAAACTGTTTTTT.

This clone was seen a few times. The V gene is TRBV5-1, the J gene TRBJ2-2; 13 bases map to TRBD2. The CDR3 contains 13 residues. With 4 bases clipped from V and 15 bases from J, the junction kept 6 bases outside the gene matches. Germline V gene lookup returns CDR1 SGHRS and CDR2 YFSETQ. This CDR3 reads CASSLGLAGVLFF. The CDR3 region has the DNA TGCGCCAGCAGCCTTGGACTAGCGGGAGTATTGTTTTTT.

The chain couples TRBV19 to TRBJ1-5; a weak D match, TRBD1 (5 bases). CDR1 and CDR2 (germline): LNHDA, SQIVND (reference sequence). CDR3 length: 14 residues. Trimming left V 6 bases short and J 5 bases short, with 14 bases between. Here the CDR3 reads CASRRIGVDQPQHF. In nucleotides, the CDR3 is TGTGCCAGTAGAAGGATAGGGGTAGATCAGCCCCAGCATTTT.

This clone was detected a few times. The chain employs TRBV19 and TRBJ2-7; perhaps TRBD2 as D (6 bases). This CDR3 has 15 amino acids. From germline, CDR1 is LNHDA and CDR2 SQIVND (reference sequence). V lost 5 bases and J 4 bases, leaving 18 bases between the germline ends. For the CDR3, the DNA is TGTGCCAGTAGTTCGATGACTAGGTCTACTTACGAGCAGTACTTC. Translating it yields CASSSMTRSTYEQYF.